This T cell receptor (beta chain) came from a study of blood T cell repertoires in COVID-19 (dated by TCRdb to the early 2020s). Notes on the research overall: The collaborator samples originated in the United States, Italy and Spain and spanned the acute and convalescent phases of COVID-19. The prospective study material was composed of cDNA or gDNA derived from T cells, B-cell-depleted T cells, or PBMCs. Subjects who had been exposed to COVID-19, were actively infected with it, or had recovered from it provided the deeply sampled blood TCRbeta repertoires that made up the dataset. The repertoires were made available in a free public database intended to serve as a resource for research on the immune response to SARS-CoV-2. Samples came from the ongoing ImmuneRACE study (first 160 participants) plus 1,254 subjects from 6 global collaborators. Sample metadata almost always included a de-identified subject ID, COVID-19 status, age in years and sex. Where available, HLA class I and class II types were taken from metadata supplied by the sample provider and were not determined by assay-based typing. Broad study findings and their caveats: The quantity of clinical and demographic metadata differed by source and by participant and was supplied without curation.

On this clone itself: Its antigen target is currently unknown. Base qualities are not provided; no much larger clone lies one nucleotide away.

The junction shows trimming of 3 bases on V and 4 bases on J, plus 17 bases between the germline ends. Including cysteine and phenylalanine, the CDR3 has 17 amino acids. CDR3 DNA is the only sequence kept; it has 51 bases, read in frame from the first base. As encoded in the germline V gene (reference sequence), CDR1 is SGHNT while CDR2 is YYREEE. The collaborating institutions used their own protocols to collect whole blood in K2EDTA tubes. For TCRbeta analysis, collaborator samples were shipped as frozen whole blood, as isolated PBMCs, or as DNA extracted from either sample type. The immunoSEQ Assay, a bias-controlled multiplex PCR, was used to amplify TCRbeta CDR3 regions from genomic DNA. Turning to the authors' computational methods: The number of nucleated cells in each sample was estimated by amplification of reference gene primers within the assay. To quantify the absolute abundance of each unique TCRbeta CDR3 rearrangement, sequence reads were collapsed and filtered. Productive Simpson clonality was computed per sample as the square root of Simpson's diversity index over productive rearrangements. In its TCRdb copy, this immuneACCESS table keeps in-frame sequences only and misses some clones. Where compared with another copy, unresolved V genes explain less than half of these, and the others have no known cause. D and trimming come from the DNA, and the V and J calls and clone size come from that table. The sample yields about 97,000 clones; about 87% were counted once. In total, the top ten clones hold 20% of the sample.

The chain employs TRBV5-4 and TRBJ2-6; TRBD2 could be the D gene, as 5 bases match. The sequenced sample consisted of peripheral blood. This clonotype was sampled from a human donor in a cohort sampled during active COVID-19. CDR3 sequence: CASSSSLRARGANVLTF. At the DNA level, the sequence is TGTGCCAGCAGCTCCTCGTTGAGGGCGCGCGGGGCCAACGTCCTGACTTTC.